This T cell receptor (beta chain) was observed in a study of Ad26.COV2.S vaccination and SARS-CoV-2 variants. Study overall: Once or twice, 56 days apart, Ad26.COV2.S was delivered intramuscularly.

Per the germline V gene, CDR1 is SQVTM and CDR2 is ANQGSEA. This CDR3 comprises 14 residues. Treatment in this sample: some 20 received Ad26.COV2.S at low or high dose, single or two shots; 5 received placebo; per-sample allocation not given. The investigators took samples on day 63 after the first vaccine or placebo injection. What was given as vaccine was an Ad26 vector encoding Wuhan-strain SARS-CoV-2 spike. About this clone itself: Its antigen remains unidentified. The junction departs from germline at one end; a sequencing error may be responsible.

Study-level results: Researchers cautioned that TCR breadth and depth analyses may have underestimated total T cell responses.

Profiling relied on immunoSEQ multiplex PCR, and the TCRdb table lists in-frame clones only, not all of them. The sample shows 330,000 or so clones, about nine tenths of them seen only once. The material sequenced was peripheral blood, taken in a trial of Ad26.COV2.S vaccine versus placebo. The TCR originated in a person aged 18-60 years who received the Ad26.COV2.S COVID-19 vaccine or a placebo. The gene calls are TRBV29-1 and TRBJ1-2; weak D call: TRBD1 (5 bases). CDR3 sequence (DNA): TGCAGCGTTGCCTTCCAGGGAAAGATCTATGTCTACACCTTC. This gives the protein CSVAFQGKIYVYTF.